This entry describes one TCR beta chain. This record belongs to a study of regulatory T cells in long-lasting Graves disease. Time point noted: newly diagnosed GD, antithyroid drugs for less than 3 months. With RNA extracted from PBMCs as input, the TCR library was made. The CDR3 contains 15 residues. V was cut by 2 bases and J by 4 bases, with 11 bases left in between. Per the germline V gene, CDR1 is MGHRA and CDR2 is YSYEKL. Libraries of TCR beta came from iRepertoire HTBI primers plus Arm-PCR of CDR3 regions. TCRdb itself ran the multiplex PCR reads through MiXCR, one entry per CDR3 protein. The table shows 530,000 or so distinct CDR3 sequences, with approximately 15% occurring only once. The data were also submitted as part of a second study, on T cells in Graves' hyperthyroidism and ophthalmopathy. As that study records: The HTBI primer set was used in a first-round RT-PCR of the TCR CDR3.

The sample in question was peripheral blood mononuclear cells (PBMCs), obtained at new diagnosis, from a patient treated with antithyroid drugs. The TCR originated in a man aged 25-40 years with Graves disease. This rearrangement joins TRBV4-1 to TRBJ2-2; D might be TRBD2 (6 bases). The CDR3 loop reads CASSQTGAGTGELFF. In nucleotides, the CDR3 is TGCGCCAGCAGCCAAACGGGAGCGGGCACCGGGGAGCTGTTTTTT.